The rows below give T cell receptor beta chains drawn from one sample of a study of long-term antiretroviral therapy in people with HIV. Assay: immunoSEQ multiplex PCR; the TCRdb copy retains only in-frame clones and omits some. The data show 40,000 to 50,000 clones, with 85% to 95% seen just once and 2% to 2.5% held by the top ten. The specimen comprised unsorted PBMCs, sampled roughly 9.4 years after starting antiretroviral therapy. The source of these receptors is a man aged 25-45 years with HIV. Each CDR3 is given with its conserved first and last residue. The D gene is left open where the match is weak. Part of the rows lack a size; the others show once, few, many or a class for expanded clones.

v_gene	abundance	d_gene	j_gene	CDR3nt	CDR3aa
TRBV2	few	NA	TRBJ2-7	TGTGCCAGCAGTGAAGTTCTACAGGGCCTCTCCTACGAGCAGTACTTC	CASSEVLQGLSYEQYF
TRBV11-3	once	NA	TRBJ2-1	TGTGCCAGCAGCTTGTTAGCCGGAGAGCAGTTCTTC	CASSLLAGEQFF
TRBV10-2	NA	NA	TRBJ2-1	TGCGCCAGCAGTGAGTCCCGAAGGGGGATCTACAATGAGCAGTTCTTC	CASSESRRGIYNEQFF
TRBV5-6	NA	TRBD1	TRBJ2-1	TGTGCCAGCAGCTTGGGGACAGGGTTAGAAAATGAGCAGTTCTTC	CASSLGTGLENEQFF
TRBV6-1	once	TRBD1	TRBJ1-6	TGTGCCAGCAGTGAGGTCCCGACAGGGAGGAATTCACCCCTCCACTTT	CASSEVPTGRNSPLHF
TRBV9	NA	NA	TRBJ1-2	TGTGCCAGCAGTCGACAGACGGACTATGGCTACACCTTC	CASSRQTDYGYTF
TRBV14	NA	NA	TRBJ1-4	TGTGCCAGCAGCCCCGGATCCGTGACAGGTGGGGAAAAACTGTTTTTT	CASSPGSVTGGEKLFF
TRBV28	NA	TRBD1	TRBJ1-5	TGTGCCGCAACAGGGGGCGGTCAGCCCCAGCATTTT	CAATGGGQPQHF
TRBV7-9	NA	NA	TRBJ1-1	TGTGCCAGCAGCTCCCAGTCTGGGGCGGGGGAAGCTTTCTTT	CASSSQSGAGEAFF
TRBV7-9	NA	NA	TRBJ1-5	TGTGCCAGCAGCTCAACAGGGAATCAGCCCCAGCATTTT	CASSSTGNQPQHF